This TCR beta chain was retrieved from a study of cytomegalovirus exposure and HLA in healthy donors (dated by TCRdb to between 2016 and 2019). Describing the broader study: According to an earlier analysis of several hundred of the donors, about 179 million T cells yielded 120 million or so unique TCR beta sequences and 276 Gb of sequence data. In a later genetic analysis, genome-wide SNP genotypes for about 55% of the roughly 700 donors were used, and that subset was treated as a discovery cohort. HLA typing covered class I and class II loci at four-digit resolution. Among the roughly 430 genotyped donors, about 83% belonged to the genetic ancestry cluster associated with self-reported Caucasian donors. A separate validation cohort of roughly 120 different subjects was used in addition to the roughly 700-subject first cohort. In an earlier analysis of roughly 600 of the donors, high-throughput TCR beta sequencing was used to judge whether each TCR beta V gene segment behaved as functional or pseudogenic. To predict cytomegalovirus infection status, the study brought together high-throughput TCR immunosequencing, statistical association of individual TCRs with disease status, and machine learning. The study profiled the T cell repertoires of approximately 700 subjects by immunosequencing and related them to cytomegalovirus serostatus. The study aimed to test whether cataloging public T cell receptors could reveal signatures of past pathogen exposure. In a later analysis, previously published TCR beta repertoires from several hundred donors were re-analyzed and high-resolution HLA genotyping was added so that TCR occurrence patterns could be studied. Because of strong linkage in the cohort, five DR-DQ haplotypes were treated as single units for association and clustering. Typing coverage differed by locus: A, B, C, DRB1 and DQB1 were typed in roughly 620-630 donors, DQA1 in 522, DPA1 in 600 to 610, and DPB1 in roughly 470. In the later analysis, no new phenotypic data were used to find candidate immune exposures; instead, reliance was placed on TCR beta sequences and their occurrence across donors. Donor age, sex, ethnicity and CMV serostatus were collected together with the repertoire data. Among over 350 genotyped donors of the cohort, an average of around 240,000 unique TCR beta nucleotide sequences were sequenced per donor, roughly 20% of them non-productive. An early release that covered about 600 HLA-typed donors contained approximately 300 gigabases of sequencing data and tens of millions of unique TCR sequences. All discovery cohort repertoires had been generated using a single sequencing platform.

Concerning this clone: It lacks a known antigen. Base quality data are lacking; no much larger clone is found one base away.

The receptor library was made with the immunoSEQ multiplex PCR assay. The multiplex PCR relied on a mix of 60 forward primers for TCR Vbeta segments and 13 reverse primers for TCR Jbeta segments. A multiplex PCR assay on genomic DNA amplified the CDR3 region of rearranged TCR beta genes. The Illumina HiSeq System was used to sequence the amplified TCR beta libraries as 87-base-pair reads. Under the source paper's analysis protocol: In a later analysis, tens of millions of unique TCR beta chains were counted across the roughly 610 repertoires, and around 11 million of these chains were shared by at least two donors. To remove PCR and sequencing errors, raw reads were error-corrected and collapsed into unique sequences using a nearest-neighbor algorithm that merged closely related sequences. Alignment of CDR3 sequences to IMGT reference sequences was used to assign V, D and J gene segments. For a sequence to be retained, at least a six-nucleotide match to both a V gene segment and a J gene segment was required. Rearrangements were called productive when the CDR3 lacked stop codons and stayed in frame with V and J; all others were non-productive. CDR3 was defined according to IMGT convention as the region running from the second conserved V-encoded cysteine to the conserved J-encoded phenylalanine. In an earlier analysis of approximately 500 of the donors, sequences lacking an unambiguous match to a single V gene segment were excluded. In an earlier analysis of a few hundred of the donors, a V segment was called functional when productive rearrangements were above 56.7%, and segregating when the standard deviation between donors exceeded 5%. A statistical classification framework was developed to diagnose cytomegalovirus status using the catalog of TCR beta chain sequences. In a later analysis, TCR nucleotide sequences were compared against IMGT/GENE-DB human TR gene sequences so that V and J genes could be assigned. In a later analysis, CDR3 sequences and most-parsimonious VDJ recombination scenarios were assigned using the TCRdist pipeline. In a later analysis, each TCR beta chain was defined by its CDR3 amino acid sequence together with its V-gene family, and reads without a unique V-gene family were excluded. As a way to deal with suspected cross-contamination and a sequencing artifact, a later analysis dropped more than 500 nucleotide sequences that were highly shared and had low generation probability. In a later analysis, a clonal expansion index was calculated for each public chain from normalized within-repertoire ranks of inferred template counts. A later analysis computed generation probabilities with a VDJ recombination model fitted to out-of-frame rearrangements, and checked the results against IGoR. In a later analysis, TCR-TCR, TCR-HLA and TCR-CMV co-occurrence was scored with hypergeometric tests, and a repertoire-size bias correction was applied to TCR pairs. A later analysis estimated false discovery rates by permuting HLA or CMV assignments 20 times. In a later analysis, co-occurring TCRs were grouped with DBSCAN, and TCRdist sequence similarity was added when clustering was performed within HLA-allele-positive subsets. Co-occurrence clustering excluded repertoires with fewer than 30,000 or more than 120,000 public chains, plus five with anomalous nucleotide sharing. TCRdb stores this immuneACCESS table with in-frame sequences only. Part of the clones is absent; in the studies checked, under half of the shortfall reflects unresolved V genes, and no reason is known for the rest. V, J and clone size derive from that table, while D and trimming were established from the DNA sequence. This sample lists some 130,000 clones; over 60% were detected once. The ten largest account for approximately 1% of the sample.

Including the terminal cysteine and phenylalanine, the CDR3 comprises 17 residues. The kept DNA is CDR3 alone, 51 bases in frame from the first base. A distance of 19 bases separates the germline ends of V and J, which lose 0 bases and 5 bases respectively. CDR1 and CDR2 are drawn from the germline V gene (reference sequence): LNHDA, SQIVND. Broad study findings and their caveats: The earlier analysis of a few hundred of the donors excluded approximately 15 rarely observed V segments, including chromosome 9 orphons, because counts were too low. A later analysis found that HLA-associated TCR beta chains were more clonally expanded and had lower generation probabilities than equally common non-associated chains. Most TCR sequences were observed very rarely across donors, whereas some public TCRs were present in many individuals. Roughly uniform sequencing depth across donors was assumed in presence/absence analyses, although this assumption may not hold. The only immune exposure information available for the cohort was CMV serostatus. In an earlier analysis of over 550 of the donors, most TCR beta V segments were observed in productive rearrangements about 90% or about 30% of the time, broadly matching IMGT annotations. Because some donors lacked HLA typing at each locus, the association tests relied only on the typed subset. A later analysis found that TCR association rates varied across HLA loci, with DRB1 alleles showing the most associated TCRs and HLA-C alleles the fewest. In a later genetic analysis, fewer N-insertions in productive TCRs were reported among donors in an Asian-associated ancestry cluster than the approximately 710-donor mean. Because the 87-base-pair reads could not distinguish some IMGT-functional V segments, including TRBV6-2 and TRBV6-3, those segments were excluded. A later analysis associated 16,951 TCR beta sequences with specific HLA alleles at a false discovery rate of 0.05. Strong co-occurrence of HLA alleles, especially DR and DQ, made assigning TCR associations to individual alleles difficult. Cytomegalovirus status was reported to be diagnosed by the classifier with high specificity and sensitivity in both the original and validation cohorts. A later analysis found that most CMV-associated TCR beta chains appeared HLA-restricted, with HLA associations seemingly driven largely by CMV exposure. Only TCR beta chains were sequenced in this cohort, and the absence of alpha or paired-chain data limited detectable features. The authors suggested that the approach could potentially be generalized to other disease states and immunological phenotypes. V-gene and J-gene trimming of TCR beta chains was associated with a missense DCLRE1C variant in a later genetic analysis, and the association was replicated in an independent cohort. The sequencing pipeline was judged likely to have produced a cluster of highly shared sequence variants as a technical artifact. In a later analysis, several top co-occurrence clusters were reported to appear linked to parvovirus B19, influenza, CMV and Epstein-Barr virus. Linkage disequilibrium might explain the correlated functional status among segregating V segments, but an unknown experimental factor could not be ruled out. A further reported finding was that TCR beta sequences accurately predicted the HLA-A and HLA-B alleles for most subjects in the first cohort. In vitro tests confirmed that a few of the cytomegalovirus-associated TCR beta chains recognize cytomegalovirus antigens. A total of 150 or so TCR beta chains were listed by the study as associated with cytomegalovirus.

The cohort was made up of around 720 healthy bone marrow donors. At the time of sampling, every cohort member was nominally healthy, though immune exposures that went unrecorded were likely present. Of the approximately 700 cohort members, more than 250 had a positive CMV serostatus and 350 to 450 had a negative one, while no CMV serostatus was recorded for the donor. A peripheral blood sample was provided by each donor, and peripheral blood mononuclear cells were used for TCR beta sequencing. Genomic DNA was extracted from the blood cell samples with the Qiagen DNeasy Blood Extraction Kit. The V gene is TRBV19 and the J gene is TRBJ1-1; possibly the D gene is TRBD1, per 5 matching bases. The sample consisted of PBMCs. This receptor was obtained from a human donor in good health. The nucleotide sequence is TGTGCCAGTAGTATAGATTCCCAGGGAAGGGAGGGTACTGAAGCTTTCTTT. This is translated as CASSIDSQGREGTEAFF.